The text below deals with one T cell receptor (beta chain). Its target is not known. This record comes from a study of shared clonotypes between healthy human individuals. This CDR3 spans 14 amino acids. The germline gives CDR1 MNHNY, CDR2 SVGAGI (reference sequence). The V end lost 6 bases, the J end lost 1 base, and 12 bases lay between the germline ends. Investigators spread the genomic DNA of each subset evenly over several immunoSEQ plates. Sorted-subset replicate PCR reactions were performed with 150 to 200 ng DNA, corresponding to roughly 29,000 T cell genomes. Some clones are missing from TCRdb's copy, which holds only in-frame ones; the method was immunoSEQ multiplex PCR. The table has 2 million to 2.5 million clones, approximately 95% seen once. Study conclusions and caveats: Expectations were that clonotype sharing among donors would be affected by sequencing depth. Unshared clonotypes carried lower generation probabilities than those common to all four donors.

The origin of this receptor is a man aged 18-30 years in good health. The rearrangement links TRBV6-6 to TRBJ1-1; D gene unclear. Sequencing used naive CD4+ T cells sorted from blood. Subset in this sample: CD45RA+ positively selected. The CDR3, as DNA: TGTGCCAGCAGCCTGGCTTTGGGGAACACTGAAGCTTTCTTT. Amino acid sequence: CASSLALGNTEAFF.